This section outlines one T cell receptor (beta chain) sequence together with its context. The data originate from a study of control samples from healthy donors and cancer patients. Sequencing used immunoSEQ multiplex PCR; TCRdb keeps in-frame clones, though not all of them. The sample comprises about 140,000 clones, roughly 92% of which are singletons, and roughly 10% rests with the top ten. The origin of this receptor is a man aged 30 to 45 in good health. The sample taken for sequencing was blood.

CDR3 amino acids: CASSQRWVLSYNEQFF. The DNA of the CDR3 is TGCGCCAGCAGTCAAAGATGGGTCCTATCATACAATGAGCAGTTCTTC. The chain couples TRBV23-1 to TRBJ2-1; D is unclear. Being an ORF, TRBV23-1 has a function that is uncertain. The CDR3 covers 16 residues. V lost 2 bases and J lost 4, with 15 bases in between.